This entry describes one TCR beta chain. The antigen is undetermined. Generated by immunoSEQ multiplex PCR, the TCRdb table keeps only in-frame clones and is missing some. The sample lists about 15,000 clones; around 63% were seen once. The data originate from a study of graft-versus-host responses after intestinal transplantation. Study-level background: Recipients uniformly received anti-thymocyte globulin induction, followed by tacrolimus and steroids for roughly 3 years. Study findings and constraints: Researchers found GvH clones in recipient marrow, and some showed up first in ileum or blood. Graft-donor T cell macrochimerism coincided with high graft-versus-host to host-versus-graft clonal ratios in allografts.

Intraepithelial and lamina propria lymphocytes were freed from processed graft tissue. The sample in question was ileum tissue, obtained 524 days after transplant. The clonotype was recovered from a human patient who received an intestinal transplant, so some T cells may come from the graft donor.

The CDR3 spells CAWREVGGYGYTF. CDR3 DNA: TGTGCCTGGAGGGAGGTGGGCGGGTATGGCTACACCTTC. The V gene is TRBV30, the J gene TRBJ1-2; no clear D. This CDR3 spans 13 amino acids. CDR1 and CDR2 from the germline V gene are GTSNPN and SVGIG (reference sequence). The V end was cut by 3 bases, the J end by 5 bases, with 13 bases between.